This TCR beta chain was captured by sequencing in a study of blood T cell repertoires in COVID-19 (dated by TCRdb to about 2020). A note on the overall study: Samples from collaborators originated in the United States, Italy and Spain and spanned both the acute and convalescent phases of COVID-19. The material from the prospective study consisted of cDNA or gDNA derived from T cells, B-cell-depleted T cells, or PBMCs. Deeply sampled blood TCRbeta repertoires from subjects exposed to, actively infected with, or recovered from COVID-19 were included in the dataset. The repertoires were released in a freely available public database intended as a resource for research on the immune response to SARS-CoV-2. The samples were drawn from two sources: the first 160 participants of the ongoing ImmuneRACE study, and 1,254 subjects contributed by 6 global collaborators. Nearly every sample came with metadata listing a de-identified subject ID, COVID-19 status, age in years and sex. HLA class I and class II types, where available, came from metadata supplied by the sample provider rather than from assay-based typing.

Collaborating institutions collected whole blood in K2EDTA tubes following their own protocols. For TCRbeta analysis, collaborators shipped samples in one of three forms: frozen whole blood, isolated PBMCs, or DNA extracted from either of those sample types. The immunoSEQ Assay, a bias-controlled multiplex PCR, was used to amplify TCRbeta CDR3 regions from genomic DNA. Under the source paper's analysis protocol: The number of nucleated cells in each sample was estimated from the amplification of reference gene primers within the assay. Sequence reads were collapsed and filtered to measure the absolute abundance of every unique TCRbeta CDR3 rearrangement. For each sample, productive Simpson clonality was calculated by taking the square root of Simpson's diversity index across productive rearrangements. TCRdb retrieved this table from immuneACCESS and kept in-frame rearrangements only. Not all clones are present; in checked studies, unresolved V genes account for under half, and no reason is known for the remainder. The V and J calls and the clone size are those of that table, but D and trimming were determined from the DNA. The sample table shows 200,000 to 250,000 clones, and about 90% are seen once. The ten top clones hold around 1.5% of the sample.

As concerns this clone: Its cognate antigen has yet to be identified. Base qualities are not provided; no much larger clone lies one nucleotide away.

The study at large found these results: How much clinical and demographic metadata was included differed by source and by participant, and the metadata was provided uncurated.

Sequenced material: peripheral blood. The source of this sequence is a man in his late teens or twenties with active or convalescent COVID-19.

The DNA is TGTGCCAGCAGTCCGGGACTAGCGGGAGTTGGGGAGACCCAGTACTTC. It translates as CASSPGLAGVGETQYF. The chain joins TRBV28 to TRBJ2-5; a stretch of 14 junction bases matches TRBD2. Including the terminal cysteine and phenylalanine, the CDR3 comprises 16 residues. Only the CDR3 part of the read is kept: 48 bases, read in frame from the first base. The CDR1 and CDR2 encoded by the germline V gene are MDHEN and SYDVKM. From V the trimming removes 5 bases and from J it removes 5 bases, while the gene matches leave 7 bases of the junction unaccounted for.